The 21 T cell receptor beta chains below come from one sample, sequenced in a study of CD8+CD57+ T cells in acquired aplastic anemia. Sequenced patients had shown CD8+CD57+ cell expansion by flow cytometry. According to the study, genomic DNA was the template for TCR beta VDJ and CDR3 profiling. TCRdb re-called the reads through MiXCR, storing one row per CDR3 protein. The sample has about 150,000 distinct CDR3 sequences; approximately 52% are singletons. What was sequenced was sorted CD4+, CD8+, or CD8+CD57+ T cells (not recorded which) from PBMCs. All receptors come from a human donor with aplastic anemia.

The sample holds many counts of this clonotype. The J gene is TRBJ1-1, the V gene TRBV5-6; no definite D call. V was trimmed by 3 bases and J by 3 bases, leaving 6 bases between them. The CDR3 covers 12 residues. The germline gives CDR1 SGHDT, CDR2 YYEEEE. CDR3 region: CASSSTHTEAFF. Here the CDR3 DNA reads TGTGCCAGCAGCTCAACTCACACTGAAGCTTTCTTT.

The CDR3 is CAISSSGGGQETQYF. The CDR3 nucleotides read TGTGCCATCAGCAGCTCAGGCGGGGGCCAAGAGACCCAGTACTTC. The V gene is TRBV10-3, the J gene TRBJ2-5; the match to TRBD2 covers 7 bases. The length of the CDR3 is 15 residues. CDR1 is ENHRY, CDR2 SYGVKD, per germline. Trimming cost V 6 bases and J 1 base; bases outside gene matches: 8.

The chain carries TRBV27 and TRBJ2-7, with TRBD1 matching 10 bases. Germline trimming cut 5 bases from V and 6 bases from J; bases unmatched to any gene: 10. CDR1 and CDR2 from the germline V gene are MNHEY and SMNVEV (reference sequence). The CDR3 is made up of 15 amino acids. In DNA, the CDR3 is TGTGCCAGCAGTCTCCTTCGGACAGGGGGTGGCGAGCAGTACTTC. Translating it yields CASSLLRTGGGEQYF.

This clonotype appeared many times. The rearrangement uses TRBV12-3 or TRBV12-4 and TRBJ1-1; D possibly corresponds to TRBD1 (6 bases). V gave up 4 bases and J gave up 7 bases, with 7 bases separating them. The CDR3 has 11 residues. The CDR3 region is CASSSGDEAFF. Written as DNA, the CDR3 is TGTGCCAGCAGTTCAGGGGATGAAGCTTTCTTT.

This clonotype was seen more than once but under ten times. V and J are TRBV10-3 and TRBJ2-5; 11 bases line up with TRBD1. The CDR3 is 15 amino acids. The germline V gene has CDR1 ENHRY and CDR2 SYGVKD. The trim removed 7 bases at V and 4 bases at J, leaving 8 bases unmatched. CDR3 sequence (DNA): TGTGCCATCAAACGTGGACAGGGGGCTTCAGAGACCCAGTACTTC. This translates into CAIKRGQGASETQYF.

This clonotype was seen ten or more times. This sequence joins TRBV19 and TRBJ2-1; TRBD1 matches at 9 bases. Germline V gene data show CDR1 as LNHDA and CDR2 as SQIVND (reference sequence). The CDR3 has 15 amino acids. After removal of 5 bases from V and 4 bases from J, the junction contained 6 bases not matched to a gene. In DNA form, the CDR3 reads TGTGCCAGTAGTTTCACAGGGGGCCAGTACAATGAGCAGTTCTTC. Translating it yields CASSFTGGQYNEQFF.

Points on this clonotype: Since a much larger clone is just one base distant, this may be a read error. This rearrangement joins TRBV12-3 or TRBV12-4 to TRBJ2-7, with D perhaps matching TRBD2 (6 bases). V was shortened by 5 bases and J by 5 bases, with 19 bases between the two germline ends. The CDR3 has 15 residues. CDR3 DNA: TGTGCCAGCAGTCAGACGGGGGAAATCTACCACGAGCAGTACTTC. As protein: CASSQTGEIYHEQYF.

The CDR3 here is CASSTGVSSTDTQYF. The CDR3 nucleotides read TGTGCCAGCAGCACAGGAGTTTCTAGCACAGATACGCAGTATTTT. This chain joins TRBV11-2 and TRBJ2-3; TRBD1 is a possible D gene (5 bases). Germline lookup yields CDR1 SGHAT and CDR2 FQNNGV. V lost 5 bases and J 0 bases, leaving 12 bases between the germline ends. This CDR3 region has 15 residues.

This clonotype was detected only a few times. The CDR3, as DNA: TGTGCCAGCTCTGCAAAGGGACGGAACCAAGAGACCCAGTACTTC. This gives the protein CASSAKGRNQETQYF. This sequence joins TRBV18 and TRBJ2-5, with D perhaps being TRBD1 or TRBD2 (5 bases each). Trimming stripped 6 bases from V and 0 bases from J, with 14 bases between. CDR3 length equals 15 residues. Germline V lookup: CDR1 KGHSH, CDR2 LQKENI.

The gene calls are TRBV7-2 and TRBJ1-5, with D possibly TRBD1 on 5 matching bases. CDR3 length: 15 amino acids. V lost 5 bases and J lost 0, with 11 bases in between. Germline assignment: CDR1 SGHTA and CDR2 FQGNSA. Here the CDR3 reads CASSPRGYSNQPQHF. DNA for the CDR3: TGTGCCAGCAGCCCGCGGGGGTATAGCAATCAGCCCCAGCATTTT.

V and J are TRBV2 and TRBJ1-5; D is unresolved. Looked up from germline, CDR1 is SNHLY and CDR2 is FYNNEI. V dropped 3 bases and J dropped 3 bases, with 9 bases sitting between them. CDR3 size: 14 residues. CDR3 coding DNA: TGTGCCAGCAGTGATTTGGGCCTCAATCAGCCCCAGCATTTT. Amino acid sequence: CASSDLGLNQPQHF. The variable domain in full, completed from reference TRBV2 and TRBJ1-5, reads EPEVTQTPSHQVTQMGQEVILRCVPISNHLYFYWYRQILGQKVEFLVSFYNNEISEKSEIFDDQFSVERPDGSNFTLKIRSTKLEDSAMYFCASSDLGLNQPQHFGDGTRLSIL.

The chain employs TRBV19 and TRBJ2-2; possibly TRBD1 for D (5 bases). Trimming took 7 bases from V and 5 from J, leaving 11 bases between them. Germline V gene data show CDR1 as LNHDA and CDR2 as SQIVND (reference sequence). This CDR3 region has 13 residues. This CDR3 is CASTSPGTGELFF. In DNA, the CDR3 is TGTGCCAGTACCTCACCAGGGACCGGGGAGCTGTTTTTT.

The rearrangement uses TRBV5-5 and TRBJ2-7; 8 nucleotides match TRBD2. This CDR3 contains 13 residues. Unmatched junction bases numbered 7, after V lost 4 bases and J lost 7 bases. CDR1 is SGHKS, CDR2 YYEKEE, per germline (reference sequence). CDR3 protein: CASSPGLVGEQYF. In nucleotides, the CDR3 is TGTGCCAGCAGCCCGGGACTAGTTGGTGAGCAGTACTTC.

This clonotype was recorded at least ten times. J is TRBJ1-4 and V is TRBV5-5; no reliable D call. Germline V lookup: CDR1 SGHKS, CDR2 YYEKEE (reference sequence). V lost 2 bases and J 5 bases, leaving 7 bases between the germline ends. The CDR3 extends over 13 amino acids. The CDR3 DNA follows: TGTGCCAGCAGCTTTGGGCCCAATGAAAAACTGTTTTTT. It specifies CASSFGPNEKLFF. Based on the CDR3 plus reference TRBV5-5 and TRBJ1-4, the full variable domain is DAGVTQSPTHLIKTRGQQVTLRCSPISGHKSVSWYQQVLGQGPQFIFQYYEKEERGRGNFPDRFSARQFPNYSSELNVNALLLGDSALYLCASSFGPNEKLFFGSGTQLSVL.

The rearrangement joins TRBV12-3 or TRBV12-4 to TRBJ2-2, with D perhaps TRBD1 (5 bases). Trimming stripped 2 bases from V and 3 bases from J, with 7 bases between. This CDR3 has 14 amino acids. The DNA of the CDR3 is TGTGCCAGCAGTTTAACAGGACACACCGGGGAGCTGTTTTTT. Its protein product is CASSLTGHTGELFF.

The V gene is TRBV10-2, the J gene TRBJ2-3, with 14 bases identical to TRBD2. Germline V gives CDR1 WSHSY, CDR2 SAAADI. The CDR3 is made up of 17 amino acids. Trimming cost V 6 bases and J 4 bases; bases outside gene matches: 9. CDR3 in amino acids: CASSAGTSGGPPDTQYF. Written as DNA, the CDR3 is TGCGCCAGCAGCGCCGGGACTAGCGGGGGTCCCCCAGATACGCAGTATTTT.

This clonotype has a count of ten or more. The chain employs TRBV5-1 and TRBJ2-1, with TRBD2 as a possible D gene (5 bases). Germline V lookup: CDR1 SGHRS, CDR2 YFSETQ. The CDR3 length is 15 residues. The ends were cut back, 0 bases at V and 7 bases at J, with 14 bases in the middle. In nucleotides, the CDR3 is TGCGCCAGCAGCTTGGAGGACTCCCCTGGAAATGAGCAGTTCTTC. Translated: CASSLEDSPGNEQFF.

V gene TRBV29-1 combines with J gene TRBJ1-1; 7 bases are shared with TRBD1. Trimming took 4 bases from V and 8 from J; bases not matched to a gene: 4. This CDR3 region has 11 residues. Germline V gives CDR1 SQVTM, CDR2 ANQGSEA. The CDR3 nucleotides are TGCAGCGTTGCAGGGGGATCCGAAGCTTTCTTT. Protein sequence: CSVAGGSEAFF.

The chain couples TRBV13 to TRBJ2-1, with a tentative D call TRBD2 (5 bases). This CDR3 has 12 amino acids. The V end was cut by 9 bases, the J end by 9 bases, with 15 bases between. CDR1 and CDR2 from the germline V gene are PRHDT and FYEKMQ (reference sequence). The CDR3, as DNA: TGTGCCAGTACACTAGGTTCGTCTGAGCAGTTCTTC. Protein sequence: CASTLGSSEQFF.

V and J are TRBV29-1 and TRBJ2-1; D unresolved. Germline CDR1 is SQVTM and CDR2 is ANQGSEA. V shed 4 bases and J shed 8 bases, with 6 bases lying between them. This CDR3 contains 10 residues. In DNA, the CDR3 is TGCAGCGTTGTCTTGGATGAGCAGTTCTTC. Protein: CSVVLDEQFF.

This clonotype was observed many times. The rearrangement uses TRBV9 and TRBJ1-3; the D is unclear. The CDR3 totals 15 residues. V dropped 1 base and J dropped 0 bases, with 8 bases sitting between them. CDR1 is SGDLS and CDR2 is YYNGEE in the germline V gene. The CDR3 region is CASSVNGNSGNTIYF. Here the CDR3 DNA reads TGTGCCAGCAGCGTAAATGGCAACTCTGGAAACACCATATATTTT.